Below, 20 T cell receptor beta chains from the same sample are listed, as sequenced in a study of vaccination and CD4 T cells after COVID-19 (dated by TCRdb to between 2021 and 2022). The meaning of the sample's treatment or condition label: roughly ten-day PBMC culture with coronavirus spike peptide pools or control peptides (ViraFEST assay). No cognate antigen is known for these TCRs. The protocol used for the library was PCR. TCRdb names Illumina iSeq 100 as the instrument used. TCR sequencing of DNA from cultured CD4+ T cells used the Oncomine TCR Beta short-read assay at the Johns Hopkins FTIC core. TCRdb cleaned the public reads at Q25 with fastp, built clones with MiXCR and kept in-frame beta chains. Records with the same CDR3 protein are collapsed into one entry carrying the most frequent genes and DNA. This sample has 9,500 to 11,000 distinct CDR3 sequences in its table, and 26% of those were observed once. About 43% of the sample lies in the top ten.

This specimen consisted of CD4+ T cells from blood, cultured in vitro, obtained before SARS-CoV-2 vaccination. These receptors originate from a human donor who received a COVID-19 vaccine.

The V and J genes are TRBV14 and TRBJ2-3; D possibly corresponds to TRBD1 (6 bases). V lost 0 bases and J lost 3, with 13 bases in between. Looked up from germline, CDR1 is SGHDN and CDR2 is FVKESK. The CDR3 length is 16 residues. CDR3 sequence reads: CASSQDLIGTTDTQYF. The DNA for the CDR3 is TGTGCCAGCAGCCAAGATTTAATAGGGACAACAGATACGCAGTATTTT.

This clonotype was found a few times. V and J are TRBV7-9 and TRBJ1-2; D is unclear. Germline assignment: CDR1 SEHNR and CDR2 FQNEAQ (reference sequence). V was pared by 4 bases and J by 6 bases, with 18 bases between. The CDR3 consists of 15 residues. This chain's CDR3 is CASSYMRGDSDGYTF. In nucleotides, the CDR3 is TGTGCCAGCAGCTACATGCGGGGAGATTCGGATGGCTACACCTTC.

This clonotype has a handful of counts. The chain has TRBV12-3 or TRBV12-4 and TRBJ1-2, with TRBD1 identical over 10 bases. The V and J ends lost 5 bases and 4 bases, in that order; junction bases with no gene match: 10. The CDR3 covers 16 residues. The CDR3 reads CASSLGQGGRLYGYTF. DNA of the CDR3: TGTGCCAGCAGTCTTGGACAGGGGGGTCGTCTCTATGGCTACACCTTC.

The rearrangement links TRBV6-5 to TRBJ2-1; 7 bases fit TRBD1. V trimming: 4 bases; J trimming: 7 bases; junction bases outside the gene matches: 7. CDR3 length equals 14 residues. From germline, CDR1 is MNHEY and CDR2 SVGAGI. CDR3 sequence (DNA): TGTGCCAGCAGTTTCGGACAGGTTGGGAATGAGCAGTTCTTC. Its translation is CASSFGQVGNEQFF.

The table lists this clonotype with a few counts. The chain carries TRBV12-3 or TRBV12-4 and TRBJ2-3, with 8 bases fitting TRBD1. The CDR3 spans 15 residues. V lost 4 bases and J lost 3; bases outside the gene matches: 6. CDR3 amino acids: CASSSSGGLTDTQYF. DNA for the CDR3: TGTGCCAGCAGTTCCTCAGGGGGCCTAACAGATACGCAGTATTTT.

V usage is TRBV6-5 and J usage is TRBJ2-4; TRBD2 might be the D (5 bases). Between the trimmed V and J ends, which lost 3 bases and 7 bases, there was a span of 13 bases. From germline, CDR1 is MNHEY and CDR2 SVGAGI. The CDR3 sequence is 14 residues long. CDR3 residues: CASSYWSGSNIQYF. In DNA form, the CDR3 reads TGTGCCAGCAGTTATTGGTCGGGAAGTAACATTCAGTACTTC.

This clonotype was seen a handful of times. The V gene is TRBV27, the J gene TRBJ2-1, with 7 bases lining up with TRBD1. Trimming cost V 5 bases and J 7 bases; bases outside gene matches: 5. This CDR3 spans 13 amino acids. Looked up from germline, CDR1 is MNHEY and CDR2 is SMNVEV (reference sequence). The CDR3 here is CASSTTGLNEQFF. CDR3 sequence (DNA): TGTGCCAGCAGTACGACAGGGCTTAATGAGCAGTTCTTC.

The sample holds a few counts of this clonotype. This chain uses TRBV25-1 with TRBJ2-2; a possible D gene is TRBD1 (6 bases). V was shortened by 3 bases and J by 7 bases, with 18 bases between the two germline ends. Germline-derived CDR1 and CDR2 are MGHDK and SYGVNS. The CDR3 contains 16 residues. This CDR3 reads CASSERGTPVGGELFF. The CDR3 region has the DNA TGTGCCAGCAGTGAGAGAGGGACACCGGTAGGCGGGGAGCTGTTTTTT.

This clonotype has a handful of counts. This chain connects TRBV30 to TRBJ2-7; TRBD2 aligns across 8 bases. The germline gives CDR1 GTSNPN, CDR2 SVGIG (reference sequence). Trimming removed 3 bases from V and 3 bases from J; junction bases left unmatched: 7. There are 14 residues in the CDR3. The CDR3, as DNA: TGTGCCTGGAGCGGGGGGGTCCTCCTCTACGAGCAGTACTTC. It encodes CAWSGGVLLYEQYF.

The rearrangement uses TRBV7-2 and TRBJ1-3, with D perhaps TRBD1 (6 bases). CDR1 is SGHTA and CDR2 is FQGNSA in the germline V gene. The ends were cut back, 5 bases at V and 0 bases at J, with 14 bases in the middle. The CDR3 consists of 16 residues. The CDR3 coding sequence is TGTGCCAGCAGCCACCGGGGGGCGCACTCTGGAAACACCATATATTTT. Protein product: CASSHRGAHSGNTIYF.

The genes are TRBV27 and TRBJ2-3, with a possible D match to TRBD2 (6 bases). There are 13 residues in the CDR3. V lost 7 bases and J lost 5, with 13 bases in between. The germline V gene has CDR1 MNHEY and CDR2 SMNVEV (reference sequence). The DNA for the CDR3 is TGTGCCAGCAAACGTTCGCGGGAAGATACGCAGTATTTT. It specifies CASKRSREDTQYF.

The genes are TRBV24-1 and TRBJ1-5; a weak D match, TRBD1 (5 bases). CDR1 is KGHDR and CDR2 is SFDVKD in the germline V gene. The V end lost 2 bases, the J end lost 3 bases, and 13 bases lay between the germline ends. The CDR3 totals 16 residues. CDR3 sequence (DNA): TGTGCCACCAGTGATTGGACCGACAGAGACAATCAGCCCCAGCATTTT. Translation gives CATSDWTDRDNQPQHF.

V usage is TRBV27 and J usage is TRBJ2-3; possible D gene TRBD2, 6 bases. This CDR3 is built from 16 residues. CDR1 MNHEY and CDR2 SMNVEV come from the germline V gene (reference sequence). The ends were cut back, 5 bases at V and 4 bases at J, with 19 bases in the middle. CDR3 coding DNA: TGTGCCAGCAGTCATAAGACTAGAAGAGCGTCAGATACGCAGTATTTT. This sequence encodes CASSHKTRRASDTQYF.

The V and J genes are TRBV20-1 and TRBJ2-1; possibly TRBD2 for D (5 bases). With 0 bases removed from V and 1 base from J, the gap between germline ends came to 10 bases. This CDR3 has 15 residues. Germline CDR1 DFQATT, CDR2 SNEGSKA (reference sequence). DNA for the CDR3: TGCAGTGCTAGAGACCGAACGGGGTCCTACAATGAGCAGTTCTTC. Translated, it gives CSARDRTGSYNEQFF.

In this sample, this clonotype turned up a few times. This rearrangement joins TRBV6-1 to TRBJ1-2, with TRBD1 matching over 7 bases. J lost 6 bases, V lost 4 bases, and 14 bases had no gene match. This CDR3 is 16 amino acids long. Germline CDR1 is MNHNS and CDR2 is SASEGT. This chain's CDR3 is CASSGTGAVAIDGYTF. The CDR3 DNA is TGTGCCAGCAGTGGGACAGGAGCCGTCGCGATCGATGGCTACACCTTC.

This clonotype occurred a few times. The chain combines TRBV5-4 with TRBJ2-1; a possible D gene is TRBD2 (5 bases). CDR3 length equals 15 residues. Germline CDR1 and CDR2: SGHNT and YYREEE (reference sequence). V was pared by 4 bases and J by 1 base, with 12 bases between. CDR3 amino acids: CASSDPTSSYNEQFF. CDR3 nucleotides: TGTGCCAGCAGCGACCCAACTAGTTCCTACAATGAGCAGTTCTTC.

The chain joins TRBV20-1 to TRBJ1-5; 7 positions agree with TRBD1. The ends lost 3 bases at V and 4 bases at J; junction bases unmatched: 6. Germline lookup yields CDR1 DFQATT and CDR2 SNEGSKA (reference sequence). The CDR3 contains 14 residues. CDR3 sequence (DNA): TGCAGTGCTAGCCGGGACAGAGGTAATCAGCCCCAGCATTTT. Protein product: CSASRDRGNQPQHF.

V usage is TRBV3-1 and J usage is TRBJ2-5; no firm D call. The CDR3 length is 13 residues. CDR1 and CDR2 (germline): LGHDT, YNNKEL (reference sequence). V was trimmed by 2 bases and J by 5 bases, leaving 9 bases between them. CDR3 in amino acids: CASSQMIGETQYF. DNA for the CDR3: TGTGCCAGCAGCCAAATGATAGGGGAGACCCAGTACTTC.

The sample holds a few counts of this clonotype. The chain is built from TRBV5-6 and TRBJ2-2, with a tentative D call TRBD2 (5 bases). Germline lookup yields CDR1 SGHDT and CDR2 YYEEEE. With 0 bases removed from V and 5 bases from J, the gap between germline ends came to 8 bases. This CDR3 region has 14 residues. CDR3 sequence: CASSLAGETGELFF. The CDR3 DNA sequence: TGTGCCAGCAGCTTGGCCGGGGAAACCGGGGAGCTGTTTTTT.

There are a few counts of this clonotype. The chain links TRBV5-1 to TRBJ2-3; 8 bases are shared with TRBD2. V was pared by 1 base and J by 4 bases, with 2 bases of the junction left unmatched. The CDR3 runs 14 residues. CDR1 and CDR2 from the germline V gene are SGHRS and YFSETQ. CDR3 in amino acids: CASSLSGGADTQYF. The CDR3 DNA sequence: TGCGCCAGCAGCTTGTCGGGGGGGGCAGATACGCAGTATTTT.